This TCR beta chain was observed in a study of patients and donors after allogeneic stem cell transplantation. TCRdb called the RT-PCR reads again in MiXCR, with one record for every CDR3 protein. The sample yields 900,000 to 1,000,000 distinct CDR3 sequences, approximately 18% seen once. V lost 0 bases and J lost 5, with 14 bases in between. In germline, CDR1 is SGHRS, CDR2 YFSETQ. This CDR3 is 15 amino acids long. This TCR was sampled from a human donor who was either an allogeneic HSCT recipient or a stem cell or donor lymphocyte infusion donor (not recorded which). It is not recorded whose cells these are; they may come from a transplant donor. Sequencing input: blood, either unsorted or a sorted T cell fraction (not recorded which). The chain is built from TRBV5-1 and TRBJ1-2; TRBD1 might be the D (6 bases). The CDR3 sequence: CASSLDPGARYGYTF. In DNA form, the CDR3 reads TGCGCCAGCAGCTTGGATCCGGGGGCCAGATATGGCTACACCTTC.